The 15 T cell receptor beta chains listed next were all sequenced from one sample in a study of CD8+ T cells in alopecia areata. It was cDNA, reverse transcribed from extracted RNA, that served as the sequencing template. This table comes from immunoSEQ multiplex PCR, and its TCRdb copy is limited to in-frame clones, with some not included. Among fewer than 250,000 clones listed, about 60% were seen once. Sequenced material: CD4+ T cells sorted from blood, taken at week 0. The receptors stem from a human donor with alopecia areata.

The gene calls are TRBV5-6 and TRBJ2-1, with D possibly called TRBD1 or TRBD2 (5 bases each). The CDR3 has 13 amino acids. With 2 bases removed from V and 5 bases from J, the gap between germline ends came to 8 bases. Germline lookup yields CDR1 SGHDT and CDR2 YYEEEE. The CDR3 spells CASSFRGDNEQFF. Here the CDR3 DNA reads TGTGCCAGCAGCTTTAGAGGGGACAATGAGCAGTTCTTC.

The V and J genes are TRBV6-5 and TRBJ2-3; TRBD2 matches 9 bases. CDR3 length: 15 residues. Germline V gene sequence: CDR1 MNHEY, CDR2 SVGAGI. The V and J ends lost 6 bases and 5 bases, in that order; junction bases with no gene match: 9. The CDR3 loop reads CASSRGGGPRDTQYF. The CDR3 coding sequence is TGTGCCAGCAGCCGCGGGGGGGGCCCGAGAGATACGCAGTATTTT.

The CDR3 bases are TGTGCCAGCAGCTTGGCGGGAGGGCCCAAGGAGACCCAGTACTTC. Protein product: CASSLAGGPKETQYF. The chain has TRBV5-6 and TRBJ2-5; TRBD2 matches 8 bases. Trimming took 0 bases from V and 5 from J; bases not matched to a gene: 6. The CDR3 is 15 residues long. Germline CDR1 is SGHDT and CDR2 is YYEEEE.

The CDR3 here is CASSPSVEQYF. CDR3 in DNA: TGTGCCAGCAGCCCTAGCGTCGAGCAGTACTTC. The V and J genes are TRBV7-9 and TRBJ2-7, with D possibly being TRBD2 (6 bases). The CDR3 totals 11 residues. V was pared by 5 bases and J by 6 bases, with 8 bases between. CDR1 is SEHNR and CDR2 is FQNEAQ in the germline V gene (reference sequence).

This chain joins TRBV29-1 and TRBJ2-1; TRBD2 matches at 10 bases. The germline V gene has CDR1 SQVTM and CDR2 ANQGSEA. CDR3 length: 14 amino acids. J gave up 6 bases and V 4 bases, and 6 bases lay outside the gene matches. The CDR3 DNA follows: TGCAGCGTTGTACGGCTAGCGGGAGTCAATGAGCAGTTCTTC. Residues: CSVVRLAGVNEQFF.

The table lists this clone with a few counts. The rearrangement uses TRBV13 and TRBJ2-3, with D perhaps TRBD2 (6 bases). CDR1 is PRHDT, CDR2 FYEKMQ, per germline (reference sequence). This CDR3 is built from 14 residues. Trimming pared 3 bases from V and 7 bases from J, leaving 14 bases between. The CDR3 protein is CASSFAGPANTQYF. In DNA form, the CDR3 reads TGTGCCAGCAGCTTTGCGGGGCCGGCGAATACGCAGTATTTT.

The chain links TRBV4-1 to TRBJ2-7; 7 bases agree with TRBD2. This CDR3 is built from 14 residues. Per germline, CDR1 MGHRA and CDR2 YSYEKL. Trimming removed 4 bases from V and 6 bases from J; junction bases left unmatched: 9. The CDR3 loop reads CASSPLGGTAEQYF. The CDR3, as DNA: TGCGCCAGCAGCCCCCTGGGAGGGACCGCCGAGCAGTACTTC.

This chain links TRBV30 with TRBJ2-5; 11 bases map to TRBD2. The CDR3 contains 15 residues. Per germline, CDR1 GTSNPN and CDR2 SVGIG (reference sequence). Trimming took 0 bases from V and 5 from J; bases not matched to a gene: 5. CDR3 in DNA: TGTGCCTGGAGTGTACTAGCGGGAGTGTCTGAGACCCAGTACTTC. Protein sequence: CAWSVLAGVSETQYF.

Points on this clone: Other DNA sequences within the sample encode an identical CDR3. V gene TRBV11-2 combines with J gene TRBJ2-3, with a possible D match to TRBD2 (6 bases). V lost 5 bases, J lost 1 base, and 7 bases lay in between. Germline V lookup: CDR1 SGHAT, CDR2 FQNNGV. The CDR3 covers 13 residues. CDR3 sequence: CASSPGGTDTQYF. The CDR3 DNA is TGTGCCAGCAGCCCGGGGGGCACAGATACGCAGTATTTT.

Points on this clone: Other DNA sequences in this sample translate to the same CDR3. The chain is built from TRBV5-1 and TRBJ2-5; D is uncertain. Germline loops: CDR1 SGHRS, CDR2 YFSETQ. V was cut by 4 bases and J by 3 bases, with 4 bases left in between. The CDR3 covers 11 residues. CDR3 in amino acids: CASSLEETQYF. CDR3 bases: TGCGCCAGCAGCCTTGAAGAGACCCAGTACTTC. Full variable domain (remainder filled in from reference TRBV5-1 and TRBJ2-5): KAGVTQTPRYLIKTRGQQVTLSCSPISGHRSVSWYQQTPGQGLQFLFEYFSETQRNKGNFPGRFSGRQFSNSRSEMNVSTLELGDSALYLCASSLEETQYFGPGTRLLVL.

This CDR3 reads CASSRDGYSNQPQHF. The CDR3 DNA reads as TGTGCCAGCAGTCGGGACGGATATAGCAATCAGCCCCAGCATTTT. The chain recombines TRBV27 with TRBJ1-5; weak D call: TRBD1 (5 bases). The CDR3 contains 15 residues. With 5 bases removed from V and 0 bases from J, the gap between germline ends came to 11 bases. Germline V lookup: CDR1 MNHEY, CDR2 SMNVEV (reference sequence).

V gene TRBV7-2 combines with J gene TRBJ2-3; D may be TRBD2 (5 bases). The CDR3 is 13 residues long. Trimming shortened V by 5 bases and J by 9 bases, and 15 bases separated the two germline ends. Germline values: CDR1 SGHTA, CDR2 FQGNSA. The CDR3 here is CASSPRWGVTQYF. The CDR3 DNA is TGTGCCAGCAGCCCACGTTGGGGAGTGACGCAGTATTTT.

The chain has TRBV7-9 and TRBJ2-7; D perhaps matches TRBD1 (5 bases). The germline V and J ends were trimmed by 3 bases and 2 bases, with 11 bases remaining between them. Germline V gene sequence: CDR1 SEHNR, CDR2 FQNEAQ (reference sequence). The CDR3 runs to 14 residues. In DNA, the CDR3 is TGTGCCAGCAGCTTTCCCAGGGTCCCCTACGAGCAGTACTTC. Protein product: CASSFPRVPYEQYF.

V gene TRBV7-2 combines with J gene TRBJ1-5; D gene uncertain. The germline gives CDR1 SGHTA, CDR2 FQGNSA. V lost 5 bases and J lost 3, with 5 bases in between. This CDR3 has 12 amino acids. In nucleotides, the CDR3 is TGTGCCAGCAGCGACACCAATCAGCCCCAGCATTTT. Residues: CASSDTNQPQHF.

This rearrangement joins TRBV29-1 to TRBJ2-1; 9 nucleotides align to TRBD2. V lost 6 bases to trimming and J lost 7 bases; unmatched junction nucleotides: 13. The CDR3 has 15 residues. Germline V CDR1 and CDR2: SQVTM, ANQGSEA. The CDR3 nucleotides read TGCAGCGTGGACGAAGTGGCGGGGGGGAATAATGAGCAGTTCTTC. It is translated as CSVDEVAGGNNEQFF.